Listed below are T cell receptor beta chains from one sample, sequenced in a study of blood T cell repertoires in COVID-19. This table comes from immunoSEQ multiplex PCR, and its TCRdb copy is limited to in-frame clones, with some not included. The profile shows fewer than 300,000 clones, over 75% of them singletons. The source material was peripheral blood. Every receptor here comes from a woman in her fifties or sixties with acute or convalescent COVID-19. Each CDR3 is given with its conserved first and last residue. The D gene is left open where the match is weak. Some rows mark clone size as missing; the rest say once, few, many or name a class of expanded clone.

v_call	clone_size	d_call	cdr3_length	j_call	cdr3_aa	cdr3_nt
TRBV7-2	-	TRBD1	14	TRBJ1-1	CASSPGQANTEAFF	TGTGCCAGCAGCCCAGGACAGGCGAACACTGAAGCTTTCTTT
TRBV18	-	TRBD2	15	TRBJ2-1	CASSPTREGRNEQFF	TGTGCCAGCTCACCAACCCGGGAGGGCCGCAATGAGCAGTTCTTC
TRBV28	-	-	17	TRBJ2-1	CASSSRQEIVSYNEQFF	TGTGCCAGCAGTTCGAGACAGGAGATTGTCTCCTACAATGAGCAGTTCTTC
TRBV5-6	-	-	14	TRBJ1-5	CASSPRVGNQPQHF	TGTGCCAGCAGCCCCAGGGTAGGCAATCAGCCCCAGCATTTT
TRBV2	few	TRBD1	12	TRBJ1-3	CASQGAGNTIYF	TGTGCCAGCCAGGGGGCGGGAAACACCATATATTTT
TRBV28	few	TRBD1	14	TRBJ1-5	CASTWTGLNQPQHF	TGTGCCAGCACCTGGACAGGTCTCAATCAGCCCCAGCATTTT
TRBV2	-	TRBD1	15	TRBJ2-3	CASSSPGQGVSTQYF	TGTGCCAGCAGCTCCCCGGGACAGGGTGTATCTACGCAGTATTTT
TRBV19	-	TRBD2	15	TRBJ2-7	CASSMPQGGNYEQYF	TGTGCCAGTAGTATGCCTCAGGGAGGGAACTACGAGCAGTACTTC
TRBV7-9	-	-	16	TRBJ1-2	CASGEFKGRGARGYTF	TGTGCCAGCGGGGAATTTAAGGGTCGGGGGGCCCGAGGCTACACCTTC
TRBV6-1	-	-	16	TRBJ1-4	CASSEKRAGAWEKLFF	TGTGCCAGCAGTGAAAAGAGGGCAGGGGCTTGGGAAAAACTGTTTTTT
TRBV2	-	-	14	TRBJ1-2	CASGGGSSNYGYTF	TGTGCCAGTGGTGGGGGCAGCTCTAACTATGGCTACACCTTC
TRBV18	-	TRBD1	18	TRBJ1-5	CASSPGVPDRVSNQPQHF	TGTGCCAGCTCACCAGGGGTCCCCGACAGGGTGAGCAATCAGCCCCAGCATTTT
TRBV29-1	-	-	11	TRBJ2-7	CSAGGPYEQYF	TGCAGCGCCGGCGGGCCCTACGAGCAGTACTTC